The 23 T cell receptor beta chains reported below all come from one sample, sequenced in a study of graft-versus-host responses after intestinal transplantation. The assay was immunoSEQ multiplex PCR, and TCRdb's table has in-frame clones only and misses some. The sample lists roughly 14,000 clones, 33% occurring once. The sequencing used alloreactive CD4+ T cells from a mixed lymphocyte reaction culture, collected before intestinal transplant. The subset: CFSE-low proliferating T cells sorted from roughly six-day pre-transplant mixed lymphocyte reaction (GvH or HvG direction). The receptors here all came from a human patient who received an intestinal transplant.

This clone was recorded a few times. Germline and junction disagree at one end, which may indicate a read error. The J gene is TRBJ2-5, the V gene TRBV5-4; 7 nucleotides match TRBD2. Per germline, CDR1 SGHNT and CDR2 YYREEE (reference sequence). CDR3 size: 14 residues. The chain's CDR3 is CACSLGGGGETQYF. CDR3 sequence (DNA): TGTGCCTGCAGCTTGGGGGGGGGAGGGGAGACCCAGTACTTC.

The chain joins TRBV7-9 to TRBJ1-2; 7 bases map to TRBD1. The CDR3 runs to 13 residues. Trimming at V came to 5 bases and at J to 6 bases, leaving 6 bases not matched to a gene. Germline CDR1 and CDR2: SEHNR and FQNEAQ (reference sequence). In DNA, the CDR3 is TGTGCCAGCAGCGGGACAGTCCAGAATGGCTACACCTTC. Its translation is CASSGTVQNGYTF.

This clone showed up just a few times. V is TRBV7-2 and J is TRBJ2-5; 11 nucleotides align to TRBD2. The CDR3 consists of 19 residues. Germline CDR1 reads SGHTA; CDR2 reads FQGNSA. The V and J ends lost 1 base and 7 bases, in that order; junction bases with no gene match: 17. Here the CDR3 reads CASSLDPGRRLAGSWTQYF. Written as DNA, the CDR3 is TGTGCCAGCAGCTTAGATCCCGGACGACGACTAGCGGGATCTTGGACCCAGTACTTC.

The J gene is TRBJ2-3, the V gene TRBV7-3, with TRBD1 matching over 8 bases. V was clipped by 5 bases and J by 5 bases; unmatched bases: 3. The CDR3 length is 13 residues. Germline V CDR1 and CDR2: SGHTA, FQGTGA. DNA of the CDR3: TGTGCCAGCAGCGGACAGGGTGGAGATACGCAGTATTTT. Translated: CASSGQGGDTQYF.

V and J are TRBV5-6 and TRBJ1-6, with 8 nucleotides matching TRBD1. Trimming took 3 bases from V and 13 from J; bases not matched to a gene: 6. In germline, CDR1 is SGHDT, CDR2 YYEEEE. The length of the CDR3 is 13 residues. The CDR3 loop reads CASSSPRQGPLHF. CDR3 nucleotides: TGTGCCAGCAGCTCTCCCAGACAGGGGCCCCTCCACTTT.

This sequence joins TRBV9 and TRBJ1-1; D remains unclear. This CDR3 comprises 14 residues. The ends were cut back, 3 bases at V and 1 base at J, with 10 bases in the middle. From germline, CDR1 is SGDLS and CDR2 YYNGEE. The chain's CDR3 is CASSETPENTEAFF. The CDR3 region has the DNA TGTGCCAGCAGCGAGACTCCAGAGAACACTGAAGCTTTCTTT.

The V call is TRBV7-2, the J call TRBJ2-3; 10 bases are shared with TRBD2. The CDR3 has 16 residues. Germline CDR1 SGHTA, CDR2 FQGNSA. The V segment lost 1 base and the J segment 4 bases; nucleotides outside the gene matches: 5. The CDR3 sequence is CASSLGALAGADTQYF. CDR3 nucleotides: TGTGCCAGCAGCTTAGGAGCTCTAGCGGGAGCAGATACGCAGTATTTT. The whole variable domain, remainder taken from reference TRBV7-2 and TRBJ2-3, is GAGVSQSPSNKVTEKGKDVELRCDPISGHTALYWYRQSLGQGLEFLIYFQGNSAPDKSGLPSDRFSAERTGGSVSTLTIQRTQQEDSAVYLCASSLGALAGADTQYFGPGTRLTVL.

This sequence joins TRBV6-1 and TRBJ2-1; a possible D gene is TRBD2 (5 bases). Germline CDR1 and CDR2: MNHNS and SASEGT. The CDR3 covers 14 residues. Trimming left V 2 bases short and J 3 bases short, with 8 bases between. The DNA of the CDR3 is TGTGCCAGCAGTGAAAGCGGCTTCTACAATGAGCAGTTCTTC. This sequence encodes CASSESGFYNEQFF.

This clone was recorded a few times. The chain couples TRBV28 to TRBJ2-1; D gene unclear. Germline V gene data show CDR1 as MDHEN and CDR2 as SYDVKM. CDR3 size: 16 residues. Trimming left V 4 bases short and J 4 bases short, with 17 bases between. The CDR3 is CASSSYDRVGYNEQFF. CDR3 in DNA: TGTGCCAGCAGTTCGTATGACCGGGTGGGGTACAATGAGCAGTTCTTC.

This clone has a handful of counts. The chain couples TRBV7-9 to TRBJ1-1; the match to TRBD1 covers 7 bases. V lost 10 bases, J lost 1 base, and 6 bases stayed unmatched. Germline V gene sequence: CDR1 SEHNR, CDR2 FQNEAQ (reference sequence). The CDR3 consists of 13 residues. The CDR3 sequence: CAIMTGSNTEAFF. CDR3 sequence (DNA): TGTGCCATCATGACAGGGTCGAACACTGAAGCTTTCTTT.

CDR3 protein: CARSLLYPPGQVSISNQPQHF. Written as DNA, the CDR3 is TGTGCCAGAAGCCTGCTTTACCCACCGGGACAGGTATCGATTAGCAATCAGCCCCAGCATTTT. The genes are TRBV5-3 and TRBJ1-5; 8 positions agree with TRBD1. TRBV5-3 is placed among ORFs of uncertain function. The ends lost 4 bases at V and 0 bases at J; junction bases unmatched: 21. CDR3 length: 21 amino acids.

The V and J genes are TRBV2 and TRBJ2-5; TRBD2 matches at 9 bases. Germline values: CDR1 SNHLY, CDR2 FYNNEI. Trimming took 4 bases from V and 3 from J; bases not matched to a gene: 3. The CDR3 length is 14 residues. DNA for the CDR3: TGTGCCAGCAGTGCCCTAGCGGGGAAAGAGACCCAGTACTTC. It encodes CASSALAGKETQYF.

The chain joins TRBV10-1 to TRBJ2-1; D might be TRBD1 or TRBD2, each matching 5 bases. The CDR3 has 15 amino acids. The V gene lost 2 bases and the J gene lost 2 bases, with 10 bases spanning the gap. In germline, CDR1 is WNHNN, CDR2 SYGVQD (reference sequence). CDR3 residues: CASSEMGRTYNEQFF. The CDR3 DNA is TGCGCCAGCAGTGAGATGGGACGGACCTACAATGAGCAGTTCTTC.

In this sample, this clone turned up a few times. With a far larger clone one base away, a read error is the likely cause. The chain carries TRBV9 and TRBJ2-1, with 9 bases that match TRBD2. From germline, CDR1 is SGDLS and CDR2 YYNGEE. The CDR3 totals 16 residues. J gave up 6 bases and V 0 bases, and 7 bases lay outside the gene matches. CDR3: CASSVVAGGGVNEQFF. The CDR3, as DNA: TGTGCCAGCAGCGTAGTAGCGGGCGGGGGGGTCAATGAGCAGTTCTTC.

The chain employs TRBV2 and TRBJ1-2, with unresolved D. The germline CDR1 and CDR2 sequences are SNHLY and FYNNEI. This CDR3 region has 12 residues. V was shortened by 2 bases and J by 0 bases, with 1 base between the two germline ends. CDR3 DNA sequence: TGTGCCAGCAGTGAAACTAACTATGGCTACACCTTC. The encoded protein is CASSETNYGYTF. The full variable domain, completed using reference TRBV2 and TRBJ1-2, is EPEVTQTPSHQVTQMGQEVILRCVPISNHLYFYWYRQILGQKVEFLVSFYNNEISEKSEIFDDQFSVERPDGSNFTLKIRSTKLEDSAMYFCASSETNYGYTFGSGTRLTVV.

J is TRBJ2-7 and V is TRBV6-5; D assignment may be TRBD1 or TRBD2 (5 bases each). The CDR3 spans 13 residues. Germline CDR1 and CDR2: MNHEY and SVGAGI. The V and J ends lost 8 bases and 6 bases respectively, with 17 bases between them. The CDR3 nucleotides are TGTGCCAGCGGGGGACCACCGTTGGTCGAGCAGTACTTC. The encoded protein is CASGGPPLVEQYF.

This clone was detected only once. The V and J genes are TRBV7-2 and TRBJ2-6, with D perhaps matching TRBD1 or TRBD2 (5 bases each). Trimming shortened V by 5 bases and J by 5 bases, and 19 bases separated the two germline ends. Germline loops: CDR1 SGHTA, CDR2 FQGNSA. There are 17 residues in the CDR3. CDR3 region: CASSVVGRQSRANVLTF. The CDR3, as DNA: TGTGCCAGCAGCGTAGTGGGACGACAAAGTCGGGCCAACGTCCTGACTTTC. Based on the CDR3 plus reference TRBV7-2 and TRBJ2-6, the full variable domain is GAGVSQSPSNKVTEKGKDVELRCDPISGHTALYWYRQSLGQGLEFLIYFQGNSAPDKSGLPSDRFSAERTGGSVSTLTIQRTQQEDSAVYLCASSVVGRQSRANVLTFGAGSRLTVL.

The chain links TRBV11-2 to TRBJ2-7; D not resolved. V lost 1 base and J 3 bases, leaving 13 bases between the germline ends. Germline loops: CDR1 SGHAT, CDR2 FQNNGV. The CDR3 has 15 residues. Written as DNA, the CDR3 is TGTGCCAGCAGCTTAGCCCTGGAGCGCCTCTACGAGCAGTACTTC. Translation: CASSLALERLYEQYF.

This chain connects TRBV19 to TRBJ2-5; possibly TRBD1 for D (5 bases). The J call may not be correct, given that the DNA end is closer to TRBJ2-7. The CDR3 length is 15 residues. Germline assignment: CDR1 LNHDA and CDR2 SQIVND (reference sequence). CDR3 nucleotides: TGTGCCAGTAGTATAGGTTCTGGACACCGCTACGAGCAGTACTTC. Amino acids: CASSIGSGHRYEQYF.

The table lists this clone with a few counts. V is TRBV27 and J is TRBJ1-1, with 7 positions matching TRBD1. Looked up from germline, CDR1 is MNHEY and CDR2 is SMNVEV (reference sequence). With 5 bases clipped from V and 3 bases from J, the junction kept 12 bases outside the gene matches. CDR3 size: 16 residues. This chain's CDR3 is CASSPRAFRGDTEAFF. The DNA of the CDR3 is TGTGCCAGCAGTCCACGCGCATTCAGGGGGGACACTGAAGCTTTCTTT.

V gene TRBV5-4 combines with J gene TRBJ1-1; 7 nucleotides align to TRBD1. The junction had 8 bases not matched to a gene; V was cut back by 1 base and J by 5 bases. The CDR3 is 15 amino acids. Germline lookup yields CDR1 SGHNT and CDR2 YYREEE (reference sequence). The DNA of the CDR3 is TGTGCCAGCAGCTTGCTGGAGGGGGCGAGGACTGAAGCTTTCTTT. Protein product: CASSLLEGARTEAFF.

The chain recombines TRBV11-2 with TRBJ2-1; D is possibly TRBD2 (5 bases). CDR3 length equals 17 residues. CDR1 and CDR2 (germline): SGHAT, FQNNGV. Trimming left V 7 bases short and J 2 bases short, with 21 bases between. This chain's CDR3 is CASTLRAGVGTYNEQFF. As DNA, the CDR3 is TGTGCCAGCACCCTAAGGGCCGGGGTAGGGACCTACAATGAGCAGTTCTTC.

The chain links TRBV28 to TRBJ2-5; 9 positions agree with TRBD2. Germline assignment: CDR1 MDHEN and CDR2 SYDVKM. The junction had 2 bases not matched to a gene; V was cut back by 2 bases and J by 1 base. There are 15 residues in the CDR3. CDR3 region: CASSLGTSLQETQYF. CDR3 nucleotide sequence: TGTGCCAGCAGTTTAGGGACTAGCCTCCAAGAGACCCAGTACTTC. Filled out from reference TRBV28 and TRBJ2-5, the complete variable domain reads DVKVTQSSRYLVKRTGEKVFLECVQDMDHENMFWYRQDPGLGLRLIYFSYDVKMKEKGDIPEGYSVSREKKERFSLILESASTNQTSMYLCASSLGTSLQETQYFGPGTRLLVL.